The entry below describes one TCR beta chain. The data are from a study of T cell responses to AZD1222 COVID-19 vaccine. Study information: Pooled in the analysis were second doses at about 4 or about 12 weeks.

Per the germline V gene, CDR1 is SGHTS and CDR2 is YDEGEE. Trimming removed 2 bases from V and 7 bases from J, with 18 bases in between. CDR3 size: 16 residues. The table came from immunoSEQ multiplex PCR; TCRdb's copy has only in-frame clones and leaves some out. The data show roughly 100,000 clones, 88% seen once. The receptor's source is an adult in good health. This specimen consisted of peripheral blood, obtained on day 0 of AZD1222 vaccination. This chain uses TRBV5-8 with TRBJ1-4, with D unclear. The CDR3 DNA reads TGTGCCAGCAGCTTTTCGACCTCCTCGGGTGTTGAAAAACTGTTTTTT. Encoded protein: CASSFSTSSGVEKLFF.